This TCR beta chain was profiled in a study of blood T cell repertoires in COVID-19 (dated by TCRdb to 2019 to 2021). At the level of the whole study: The collaborator samples originated in the United States, Italy and Spain and spanned the acute and convalescent phases of COVID-19. The material from the prospective study consisted of cDNA or gDNA derived from T cells, B-cell-depleted T cells, or PBMCs. Deeply sampled blood TCRbeta repertoires from subjects exposed to, actively infected with, or recovered from COVID-19 were included in the dataset. Sample metadata almost always included a de-identified subject ID, COVID-19 status, age in years and sex. Samples came from the ongoing ImmuneRACE study (first 160 participants) plus 1,254 subjects from 6 global collaborators. A freely available public database, intended as a resource for researchers studying the immune response to SARS-CoV-2, is where the repertoires were released. Where HLA class I and class II types were available, the types were taken from metadata supplied by the sample provider, not from assay-based typing.

TCRbeta CDR3 regions were amplified from genomic DNA by means of the immunoSEQ Assay, a bias-controlled multiplex PCR. On the study's bioinformatics: Nucleated cell counts per sample were estimated from amplification of reference gene primers within the assay. To quantify the absolute abundance of each unique TCRbeta CDR3 rearrangement, sequence reads were collapsed and filtered. For each sample, productive Simpson clonality was calculated by taking the square root of Simpson's diversity index across productive rearrangements. TCRdb took this table from immuneACCESS and kept in-frame rearrangements with V and J called. Such tables lack part of the clones; where checked against another copy, unresolved V genes explain under half of the gap, and the rest is unexplained. V, J and clone size derive from that table, while D and trimming were established from the DNA sequence. The sample table lists 150,000 to 200,000 clones, 70% to 90% of them with a count of one. The top ten constitute approximately 10% of the sample.

Turning to this clone: The target of this receptor is not known. No base-level quality is on record; no much larger clone is a single base apart.

Via the germline V gene, CDR1 is LGHNT and CDR2 FRNRAP. From the cysteine up to the phenylalanine, the CDR3 has a length of 14 residues. Only the CDR3 part of the read is kept: 42 bases, read in frame from the first base. The junction carries 16 bases between V and J, which are trimmed by 5 bases and 8 bases respectively. Points the paper makes about the study in general: The quantity of clinical and demographic metadata differed by source and by participant and was supplied without curation.

Each collaborating institution followed its own protocols to collect whole blood in K2EDTA tubes. For TCRbeta analysis, collaborators shipped samples as frozen whole blood, isolated PBMCs, or DNA extracted from either of those sample types. This TCR was sampled from a human donor in a cohort sampled during active COVID-19. Sequenced input: peripheral blood. This receptor chain uses TRBV12-5 and TRBJ2-1; TRBD2 is perhaps the D gene, given 7 matching bases. The nucleotide sequence reads as follows: TGTGCTAGTGGTCCCTCGGGGGGCTGGGATGAGCAGTTCTTC. Its protein reads: CASGPSGGWDEQFF.